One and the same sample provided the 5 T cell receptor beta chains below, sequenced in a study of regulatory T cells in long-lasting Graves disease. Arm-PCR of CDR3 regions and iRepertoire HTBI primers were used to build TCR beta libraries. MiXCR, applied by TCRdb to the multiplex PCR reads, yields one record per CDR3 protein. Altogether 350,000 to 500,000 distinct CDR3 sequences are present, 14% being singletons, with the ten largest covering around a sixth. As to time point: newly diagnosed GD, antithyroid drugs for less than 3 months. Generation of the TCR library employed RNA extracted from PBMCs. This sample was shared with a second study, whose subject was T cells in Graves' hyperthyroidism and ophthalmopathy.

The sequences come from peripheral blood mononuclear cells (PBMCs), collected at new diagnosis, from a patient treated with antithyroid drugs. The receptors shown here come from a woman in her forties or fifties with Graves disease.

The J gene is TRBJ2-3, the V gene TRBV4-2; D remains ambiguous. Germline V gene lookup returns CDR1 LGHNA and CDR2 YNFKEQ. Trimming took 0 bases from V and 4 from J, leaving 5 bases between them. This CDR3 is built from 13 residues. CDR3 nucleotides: TGTGCCAGCAGCCAAGATGTGGCAGATACGCAGTATTTT. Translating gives CASSQDVADTQYF.

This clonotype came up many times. In nucleotides, the CDR3 is TGTGCCAGCTTCGAGGGGAGACTTATCGACAATCAGCCCCAGCATTTT. Its protein product is CASFEGRLIDNQPQHF. The rearrangement uses TRBV2 and TRBJ1-5; D may be TRBD1 (5 bases). V shed 8 bases and J shed 3 bases, with 20 bases lying between them. The CDR3 extends over 16 amino acids. CDR1 SNHLY and CDR2 FYNNEI come from the germline V gene.

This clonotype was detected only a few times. The CDR3 protein is CASRLGTSGGYTF. The CDR3 DNA sequence: TGTGCCAGCAGGCTCGGGACGTCGGGAGGCTACACCTTC. The genes are TRBV28 and TRBJ1-2, with D perhaps matching TRBD1 (5 bases). Trimming took 6 bases from V and 8 from J, leaving 16 bases between them. The CDR3 runs 13 residues. Germline assignment: CDR1 MDHEN and CDR2 SYDVKM.

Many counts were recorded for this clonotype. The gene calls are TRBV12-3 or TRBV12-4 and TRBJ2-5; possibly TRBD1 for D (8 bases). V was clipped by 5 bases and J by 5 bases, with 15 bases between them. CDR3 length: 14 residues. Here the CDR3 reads CASSRTGRGETQYF. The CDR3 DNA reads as TGTGCCAGCAGTCGGACAGGGCGGGGGGAGACCCAGTACTTC.

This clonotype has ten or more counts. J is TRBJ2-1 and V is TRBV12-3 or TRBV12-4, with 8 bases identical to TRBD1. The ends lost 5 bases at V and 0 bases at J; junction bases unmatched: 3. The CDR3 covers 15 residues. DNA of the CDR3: TGTGCCAGCAGTACGGGGACAGGCTCCTACAATGAGCAGTTCTTC. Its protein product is CASSTGTGSYNEQFF.